This is a list of T cell receptor beta chains from one sample in a study of T-cell memory formation after mild COVID-19. TCRdb recomputed calls from the 5' RACE reads with MiXCR, one row per CDR3 protein. In the table there are 470,000 or so distinct CDR3 sequences, over 15% of which are singletons. Input material: PBMCs or a T cell subset sorted from them (not recorded which). These receptors originate from an adult woman who had mild COVID-19 (a few samples of this study predate the infection). Cell type and time point are not known. Both conserved end residues are part of each CDR3. The D gene is left open where the match is weak. Clone size is given for some rows only: seen once, a few or many times, or a class if the clone is expanded.

D gene	V gene	J gene	clone size	CDR3 DNA	CDR3 protein
-	TRBV15	TRBJ1-1	-	TGTGCCACCAGCAGAGATCCAGTCAGGGTCACTGAAGCTTTCTTT	CATSRDPVRVTEAFF
-	TRBV4-2	TRBJ2-7	-	TGTGCCAGCAGCCAAGATAGGGATTGGTCCTACGAGCAGTACTTC	CASSQDRDWSYEQYF
-	TRBV12-3/TRBV12-4	TRBJ2-4	-	TGTGCCAGCAGTCTCCGCAGGGTTGACATTCAGTACTTC	CASSLRRVDIQYF
-	TRBV7-2	TRBJ2-5	many	TGTGCCAGCAGCCCAGAGCGGGAGACCCAGTACTTC	CASSPERETQYF
TRBD1	TRBV24-1	TRBJ2-3	many	TGTGCCACCAGTGAGTCGGGACAGGGGGTGGAAGATACGCAGTATTTT	CATSESGQGVEDTQYF
TRBD2	TRBV4-3	TRBJ2-1	-	TGCGCCAGCAGCCATGCCGGGGCGGGAGGTTTGGATGAGCAGTTCTTC	CASSHAGAGGLDEQFF
-	TRBV6-1	TRBJ2-7	-	TGTGCCAGCAGTGACCGGGACGGGCCTTGGGACGAGCAGTACTTC	CASSDRDGPWDEQYF
-	TRBV27	TRBJ1-1	many	TGTGCCAGCAGTGGAGGCACTGAAGCTTTCTTT	CASSGGTEAFF
TRBD2	TRBV12-3/TRBV12-4	TRBJ2-3	few	TGTGCCAGCACCTTAGCCAGCGGGAGTACAGATACGCAGTATTTT	CASTLASGSTDTQYF
-	TRBV30	TRBJ2-1	-	TGTGCCTGGAGCAACCATGACCGGGTTTTAGATGAGCAGTTCTTC	CAWSNHDRVLDEQFF
TRBD1	TRBV7-2	TRBJ2-5	many	TGTGCCAGCAGCCATAGACAGGGGCTGGGGACCCAGTACTTC	CASSHRQGLGTQYF
-	TRBV7-6	TRBJ1-1	-	TGTGCCAGCAGCCCGGGTGGCAGGGGACCAGCTTTCTTT	CASSPGGRGPAFF
-	TRBV29-1	TRBJ2-5	-	TGCAGCGTTGAAGATTCCGGGGAGACCCAGTACTTC	CSVEDSGETQYF
-	TRBV5-6	TRBJ2-7	few	TGTGCCAGCAGGAGAACGGTGGGGGGAGGACGGGTCCTGGACTACGAGCAGTACTTC	CASRRTVGGGRVLDYEQYF
-	TRBV5-1	TRBJ2-5	-	TGCGCCAGCACCCCCGGCGGGGCAAAAGAGACCCAGTACTTC	CASTPGGAKETQYF
-	TRBV5-1	TRBJ1-2	-	TGCGCCAGCAGCTTGGCTCGGGGCAGCATGAGCTATGGCTACACCTTC	CASSLARGSMSYGYTF